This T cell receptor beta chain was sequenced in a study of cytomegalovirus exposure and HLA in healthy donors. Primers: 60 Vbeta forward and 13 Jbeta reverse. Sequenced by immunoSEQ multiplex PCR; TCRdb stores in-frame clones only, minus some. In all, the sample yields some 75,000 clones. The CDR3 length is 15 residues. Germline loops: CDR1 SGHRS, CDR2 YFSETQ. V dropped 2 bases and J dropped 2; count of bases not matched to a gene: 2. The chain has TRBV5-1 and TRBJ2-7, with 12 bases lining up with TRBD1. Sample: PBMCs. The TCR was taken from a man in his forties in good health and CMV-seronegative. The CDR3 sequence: CASSFGTGGAYEQYF. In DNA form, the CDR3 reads TGCGCCAGCAGCTTCGGGACAGGGGGCGCCTACGAGCAGTACTTC.